This is a list of T cell receptor beta chains from one sample in a study of neurological immune-mediated disorders. MiXCR, applied by TCRdb to the 5' RACE reads, yields one record per CDR3 protein. The table shows tens of thousands of distinct CDR3 sequences, with about a tenth occurring only once. Material for sequencing was PBMCs. These receptors originate from a young woman with HTLV-1-associated myelopathy (HAM/TSP). Both conserved end residues are part of each CDR3. A D gene is named only where the DNA matches it firmly. Size is omitted from some rows. Given values are once, few, many or a class for expanded clones.

j_call,d_call,cdr3_length,v_call,clone_size,cdr3_aa,cdr3_nt
TRBJ1-4,.,14,TRBV20-1,many,CSARATGPNEKLFF,TGCAGTGCTAGAGCCACAGGGCCTAATGAAAAACTGTTTTTT
TRBJ2-7,TRBD2,14,TRBV20-1,many,CSAAGLAGGYEQYF,TGCAGTGCTGCTGGACTAGCGGGGGGCTACGAGCAGTACTTC
TRBJ2-7,TRBD1,16,TRBV5-5,many,CASSPGMDRWFNEQYF,TGTGCCAGCAGCCCCGGGATGGACAGGTGGTTTAACGAGCAGTACTTC
TRBJ2-7,TRBD1,13,TRBV10-3,.,CAISADRGDEQYF,TGTGCCATCAGTGCCGACAGGGGGGACGAGCAGTACTTC
TRBJ1-2,.,15,TRBV7-9,many,CASTGQRSLGVGYTF,TGTGCCAGCACCGGACAGAGATCACTGGGAGTTGGCTACACCTTC
TRBJ2-7,.,14,TRBV5-1,many,CASSLAGNGNEQYF,TGCGCCAGCAGCTTGGCCGGGAATGGCAACGAGCAGTACTTC
TRBJ2-1,TRBD2,14,TRBV20-1,many,CSAYGTSGGYEQFF,TGCAGTGCGTATGGGACTAGCGGGGGGTATGAGCAGTTCTTC
TRBJ1-1,.,15,TRBV5-1,many,CASSFQPVPNTEAFF,TGCGCCAGCAGCTTTCAACCGGTCCCGAACACTGAAGCTTTCTTT
TRBJ2-7,.,14,TRBV7-9,many,CASSSPGDWDEQYF,TGTGCCAGCAGCTCACCAGGGGATTGGGACGAGCAGTACTTC
TRBJ1-4,.,13,TRBV10-3,many,CAIRRGDEEKLFF,TGTGCCATCAGGAGGGGGGATGAAGAAAAACTGTTTTTT
TRBJ2-3,.,13,TRBV20-1,many,CSARGESLDTQYF,TGCAGTGCTAGGGGAGAGTCGTTGGATACGCAGTATTTT
TRBJ1-1,TRBD1,19,TRBV5-1,many,CASSFYGTGEALGNTEAFF,TGCGCCAGCAGCTTTTACGGGACAGGGGAGGCCTTAGGAAACACTGAAGCTTTCTTT
TRBJ2-1,TRBD2,18,TRBV2,many,CASSEAVAGHLFDNEQFF,TGTGCCAGCAGTGAAGCTGTAGCGGGGCATCTTTTTGACAATGAGCAGTTCTTC
TRBJ2-1,.,17,TRBV6-1,medium-sized,CASSAGIYAVSYNEQFF,TGTGCCAGCAGTGCGGGGATATATGCCGTCTCCTACAATGAGCAGTTCTTC
TRBJ2-7,.,13,TRBV20-1,many,CSASFGVFNEQYF,TGCAGTGCTAGCTTCGGGGTTTTCAACGAGCAGTACTTC
TRBJ2-2,.,14,TRBV6-1,many,CASNRVGNTGELFF,TGTGCCAGCAACAGGGTCGGTAACACCGGGGAGCTGTTTTTT
TRBJ2-7,TRBD1,16,TRBV5-1,many,CASSARPGQDTYEQYF,TGCGCCAGCAGCGCACGCCCGGGACAGGATACCTACGAGCAGTACTTC
TRBJ1-1,.,14,TRBV24-1,many,CATSDPPLSEGAFF,TGTGCCACCAGTGATCCGCCCCTCAGTGAGGGGGCTTTCTTT
TRBJ2-7,TRBD1,14,TRBV20-1,many,CSASRDRGPYEQYF,TGCAGTGCTAGCCGGGACAGGGGGCCCTACGAGCAGTACTTC
TRBJ1-5,.,21,TRBV7-2,.,CASSFYICSALDRGGNQPQHF,.
TRBJ1-2,TRBD1,15,TRBV9,many,CASSVRDRSPHGYTF,TGTGCCAGCAGCGTACGGGACAGAAGCCCTCATGGCTACACCTTC
TRBJ2-1,TRBD1,14,TRBV5-1,many,CASSAGQGNNEQFF,TGCGCCAGCAGCGCGGGACAGGGCAACAATGAGCAGTTCTTC
TRBJ1-5,.,14,TRBV3-1,many,CASSQGRPLSPQHF,TGTGCCAGCAGCCAAGGCCGGCCGCTCTCGCCCCAGCATTTT
TRBJ2-7,TRBD1,14,TRBV5-1,many,CASSIGQGSYEQYF,TGCGCCAGCAGCATAGGACAGGGGTCCTACGAGCAGTACTTC
TRBJ2-6,.,16,TRBV10-2,many,CASSDKGGSGANVLTF,TGCGCCAGCAGTGACAAGGGGGGCTCTGGGGCCAACGTCCTGACTTTC
TRBJ2-7,TRBD1,14,TRBV30,few,CAWRGDRGPYEQYF,TGTGCCTGGAGGGGGGACAGGGGCCCCTACGAGCAGTACTTC
TRBJ2-1,TRBD1,16,TRBV5-8,many,CASSLVTGGNYNEQFF,TGTGCCAGCAGCTTGGTTACAGGGGGAAACTACAATGAGCAGTTCTTC
TRBJ2-1,.,14,TRBV20-1,many,CSARRGESRNEQFF,TGCAGTGCTAGGCGAGGAGAAAGCCGCAATGAGCAGTTCTTC
TRBJ1-1,.,16,TRBV20-1,many,CSARDVVGPENTEAFF,TGCAGTGCTAGAGATGTCGTAGGGCCCGAGAACACTGAAGCTTTCTTT
TRBJ2-3,.,15,TRBV29-1,many,CSVEPQESTTDTQYF,TGCAGCGTTGAACCCCAAGAGTCAACCACAGATACGCAGTATTTT
TRBJ1-1,.,15,TRBV6-5,many,CASSYSGAANTEAFF,TGTGCCAGCAGTTACTCGGGGGCCGCGAACACTGAAGCTTTCTTT
TRBJ1-4,.,15,TRBV5-1,many,CASSLGTATNEKLFF,TGCGCCAGCAGCTTGGGGACAGCGACTAATGAAAAACTGTTTTTT
TRBJ2-3,TRBD2,15,TRBV20-1,many,CSVKQGGGSTDTQYF,TGCAGTGTTAAGCAGGGCGGGGGGAGCACAGATACGCAGTATTTT